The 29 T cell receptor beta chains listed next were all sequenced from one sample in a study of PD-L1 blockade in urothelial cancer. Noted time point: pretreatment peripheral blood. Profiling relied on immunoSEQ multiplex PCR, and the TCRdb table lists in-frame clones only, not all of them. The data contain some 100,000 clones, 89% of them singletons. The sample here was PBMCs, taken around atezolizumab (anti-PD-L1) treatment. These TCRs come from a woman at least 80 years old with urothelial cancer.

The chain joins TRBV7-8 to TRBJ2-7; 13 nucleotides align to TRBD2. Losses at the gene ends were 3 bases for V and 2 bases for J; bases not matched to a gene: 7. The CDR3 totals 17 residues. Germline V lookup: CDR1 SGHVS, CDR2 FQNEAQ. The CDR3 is CASSFGTSGTLTYEQYF. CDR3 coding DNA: TGTGCCAGCAGCTTTGGGACTAGCGGGACCCTCACCTACGAGCAGTACTTC.

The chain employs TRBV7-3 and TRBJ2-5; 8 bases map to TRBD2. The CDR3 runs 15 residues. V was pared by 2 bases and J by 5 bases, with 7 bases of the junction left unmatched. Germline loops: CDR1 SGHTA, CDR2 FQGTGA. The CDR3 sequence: CASSLDGRAGETQYF. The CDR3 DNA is TGTGCCAGCAGCTTAGACGGGAGGGCGGGTGAGACCCAGTACTTC.

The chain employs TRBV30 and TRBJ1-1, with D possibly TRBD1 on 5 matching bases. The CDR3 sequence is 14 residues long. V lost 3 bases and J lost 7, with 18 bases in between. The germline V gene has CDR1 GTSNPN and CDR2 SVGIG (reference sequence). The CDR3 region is CAWSWDPRGFEAFF. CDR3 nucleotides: TGTGCCTGGAGCTGGGACCCCCGGGGGTTTGAAGCTTTCTTT. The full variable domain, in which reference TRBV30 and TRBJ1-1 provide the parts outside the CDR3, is SQTIHQWPATLVQPVGSPLSLECTVEGTSNPNLYWYRQAAGRGLQLLFYSVGIGQISSEVPQNLSASRPQDRQFILSSKKLLLSDSGFYLCAWSWDPRGFEAFFGQGTRLTVV.

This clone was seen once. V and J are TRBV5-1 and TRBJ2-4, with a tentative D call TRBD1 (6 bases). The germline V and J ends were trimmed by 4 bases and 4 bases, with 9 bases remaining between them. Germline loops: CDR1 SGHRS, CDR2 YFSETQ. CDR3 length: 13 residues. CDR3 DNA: TGCGCCAGCAGCCACGGACAGAAAAACATTCAGTACTTC. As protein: CASSHGQKNIQYF.

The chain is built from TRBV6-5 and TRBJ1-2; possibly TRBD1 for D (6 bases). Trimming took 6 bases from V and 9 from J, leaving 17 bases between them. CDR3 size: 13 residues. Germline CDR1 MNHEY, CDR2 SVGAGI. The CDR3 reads CASSRTGTVRYTF. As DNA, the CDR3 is TGTGCCAGCAGCCGCACAGGGACGGTCCGCTACACCTTC.

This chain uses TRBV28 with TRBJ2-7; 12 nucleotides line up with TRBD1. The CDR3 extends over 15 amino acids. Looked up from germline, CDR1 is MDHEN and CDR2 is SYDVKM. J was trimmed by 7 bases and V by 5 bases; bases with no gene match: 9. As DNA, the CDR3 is TGTGCCAGCAGTACCCCGGGACAGGGGGCGCAGGAGCAGTACTTC. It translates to CASSTPGQGAQEQYF.

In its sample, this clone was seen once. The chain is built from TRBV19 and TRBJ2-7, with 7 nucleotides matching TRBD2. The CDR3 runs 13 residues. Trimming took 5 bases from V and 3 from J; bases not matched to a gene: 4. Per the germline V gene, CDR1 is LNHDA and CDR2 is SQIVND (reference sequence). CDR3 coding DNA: TGTGCCAGTAGTCTCCGGGGGGACTACGAGCAGTACTTC. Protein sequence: CASSLRGDYEQYF.

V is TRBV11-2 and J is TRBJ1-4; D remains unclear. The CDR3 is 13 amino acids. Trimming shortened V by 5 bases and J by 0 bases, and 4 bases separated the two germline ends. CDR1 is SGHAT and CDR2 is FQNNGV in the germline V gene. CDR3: CASSPTTNEKLFF. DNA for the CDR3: TGTGCCAGCAGCCCCACAACTAATGAAAAACTGTTTTTT.

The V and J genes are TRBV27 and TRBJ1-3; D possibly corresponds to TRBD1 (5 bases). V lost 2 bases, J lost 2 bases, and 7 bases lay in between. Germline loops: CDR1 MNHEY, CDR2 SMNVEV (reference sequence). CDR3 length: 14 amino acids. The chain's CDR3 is CASSLRGAGNTIYF. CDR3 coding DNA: TGTGCCAGCAGTTTACGGGGGGCTGGAAACACCATATATTTT.

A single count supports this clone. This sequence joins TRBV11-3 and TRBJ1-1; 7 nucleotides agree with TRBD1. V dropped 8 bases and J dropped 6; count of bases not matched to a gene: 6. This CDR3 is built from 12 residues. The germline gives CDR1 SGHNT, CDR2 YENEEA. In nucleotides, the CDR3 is TGTGCCAGCTCCAGGGGGAGTTCTGAAGCTTTCTTT. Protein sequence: CASSRGSSEAFF.

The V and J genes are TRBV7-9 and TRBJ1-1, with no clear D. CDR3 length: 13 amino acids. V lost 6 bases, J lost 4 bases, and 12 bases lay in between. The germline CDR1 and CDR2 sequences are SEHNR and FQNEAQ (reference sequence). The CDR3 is CASRLNTGTEAFF. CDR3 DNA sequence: TGTGCCAGCAGACTTAATACGGGCACTGAAGCTTTCTTT.

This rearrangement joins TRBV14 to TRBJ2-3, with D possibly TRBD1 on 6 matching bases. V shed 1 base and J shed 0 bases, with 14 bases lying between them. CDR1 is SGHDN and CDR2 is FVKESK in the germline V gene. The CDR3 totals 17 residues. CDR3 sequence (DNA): TGTGCCAGCAGCCAAGCCCTCGGGACACTTAGCACAGATACGCAGTATTTT. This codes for CASSQALGTLSTDTQYF.

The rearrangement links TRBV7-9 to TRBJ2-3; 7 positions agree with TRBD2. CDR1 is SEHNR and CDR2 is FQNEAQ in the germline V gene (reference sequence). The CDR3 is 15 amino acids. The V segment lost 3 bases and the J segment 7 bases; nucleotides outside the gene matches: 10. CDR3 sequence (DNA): TGTGCCAGCAGCTTCCAAACCGGGACTACAAATACGCAGTATTTT. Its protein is CASSFQTGTTNTQYF.

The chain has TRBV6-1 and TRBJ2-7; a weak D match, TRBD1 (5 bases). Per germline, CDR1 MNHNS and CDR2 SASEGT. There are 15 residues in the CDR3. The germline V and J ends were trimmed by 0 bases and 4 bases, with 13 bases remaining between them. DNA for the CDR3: TGTGCCAGCAGTGAAGCGGGAAGGCAGGGATACGAGCAGTACTTC. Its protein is CASSEAGRQGYEQYF.

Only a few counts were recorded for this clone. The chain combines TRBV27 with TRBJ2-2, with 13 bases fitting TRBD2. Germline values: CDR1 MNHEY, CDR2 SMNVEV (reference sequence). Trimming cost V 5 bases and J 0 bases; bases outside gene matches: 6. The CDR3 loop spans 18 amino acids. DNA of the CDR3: TGTGCCAGCAGTATTTCGGGACTAGCGGGATCGAACACCGGGGAGCTGTTTTTT. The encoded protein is CASSISGLAGSNTGELFF.

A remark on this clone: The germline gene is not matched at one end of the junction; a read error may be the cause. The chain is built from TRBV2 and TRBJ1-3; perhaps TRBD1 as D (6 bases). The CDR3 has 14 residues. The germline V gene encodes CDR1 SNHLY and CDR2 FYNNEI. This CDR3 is CASGETGSGNTIYF. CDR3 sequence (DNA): TGTGCCAGCGGTGAGACAGGCTCTGGAAACACCATATATTTT.

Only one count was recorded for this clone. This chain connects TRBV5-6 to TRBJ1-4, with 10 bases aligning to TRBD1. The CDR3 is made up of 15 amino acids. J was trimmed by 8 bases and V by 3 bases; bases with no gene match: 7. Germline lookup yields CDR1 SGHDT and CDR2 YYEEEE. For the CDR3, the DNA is TGTGCCAGCAGCTCGCCGGGACAGGGGTTGGAAAAACTGTTTTTT. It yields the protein CASSSPGQGLEKLFF.

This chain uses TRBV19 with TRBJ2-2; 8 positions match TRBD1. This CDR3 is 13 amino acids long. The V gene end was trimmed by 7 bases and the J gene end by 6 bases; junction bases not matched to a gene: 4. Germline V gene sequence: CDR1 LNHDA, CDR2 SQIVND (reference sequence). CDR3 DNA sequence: TGTGCCAGTAAGATGACAGGGGCCGGGGAGCTGTTTTTT. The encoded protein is CASKMTGAGELFF. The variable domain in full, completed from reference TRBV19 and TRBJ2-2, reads DGGITQSPKYLFRKEGQNVTLSCEQNLNHDAMYWYRQDPGQGLRLIYYSQIVNDFQKGDIAEGYSVSREKKESFPLTVTSAQKNPTAFYLCASKMTGAGELFFGEGSRLTVL.

The CDR3 coding sequence is TGTGCCAGCAGTGATTATGGGACAGGGGATGAAAAACTGTTTTTT. Its translation is CASSDYGTGDEKLFF. The rearrangement links TRBV2 to TRBJ1-4, with TRBD1 matching 10 bases. Trimming cost V 3 bases and J 6 bases; bases outside gene matches: 4. This CDR3 comprises 15 residues. Per germline, CDR1 SNHLY and CDR2 FYNNEI.

CDR3 amino acids: CASSQDGASGAGGNEQFF. The CDR3 DNA follows: TGCGCCAGCAGCCAAGATGGGGCTAGCGGGGCGGGAGGCAATGAGCAGTTCTTC. The J gene is TRBJ2-1, the V gene TRBV4-1; 9 nucleotides agree with TRBD2. Germline loops: CDR1 MGHRA, CDR2 YSYEKL. The junction had 12 bases not matched to a gene; V was cut back by 0 bases and J by 6 bases. The CDR3 loop spans 18 amino acids.

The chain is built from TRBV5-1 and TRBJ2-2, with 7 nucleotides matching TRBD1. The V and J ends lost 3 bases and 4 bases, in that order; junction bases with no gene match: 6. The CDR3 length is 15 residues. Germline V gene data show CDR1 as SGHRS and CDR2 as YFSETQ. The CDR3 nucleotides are TGCGCCAGCAGCTCGGAAACAGGGGTCACCGGGGAGCTGTTTTTT. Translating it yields CASSSETGVTGELFF.

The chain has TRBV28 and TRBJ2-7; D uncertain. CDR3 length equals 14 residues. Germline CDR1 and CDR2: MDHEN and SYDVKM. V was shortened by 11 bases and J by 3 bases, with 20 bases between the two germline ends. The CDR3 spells CAAIGSPAYYEQYF. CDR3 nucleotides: TGTGCCGCGATCGGGTCCCCCGCATACTACGAGCAGTACTTC.

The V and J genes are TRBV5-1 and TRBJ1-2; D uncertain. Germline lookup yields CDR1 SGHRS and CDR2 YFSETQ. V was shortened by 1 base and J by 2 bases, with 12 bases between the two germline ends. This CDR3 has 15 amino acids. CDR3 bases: TGCGCCAGCAGCTTGAATCGGGAGCTAAACTATGGCTACACCTTC. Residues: CASSLNRELNYGYTF.

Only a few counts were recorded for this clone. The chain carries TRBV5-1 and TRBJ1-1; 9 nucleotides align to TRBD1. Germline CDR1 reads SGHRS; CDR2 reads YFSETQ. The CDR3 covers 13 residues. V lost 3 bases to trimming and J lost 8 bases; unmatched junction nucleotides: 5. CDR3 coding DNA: TGCGCCAGCAGCTCGGACAGGGGTCGGGAAGCTTTCTTT. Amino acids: CASSSDRGREAFF.

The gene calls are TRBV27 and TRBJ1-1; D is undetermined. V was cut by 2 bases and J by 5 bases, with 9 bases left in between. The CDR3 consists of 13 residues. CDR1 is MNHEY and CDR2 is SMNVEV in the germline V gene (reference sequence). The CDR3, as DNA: TGTGCCAGCAGTTTACTGGCGGAGACTGAAGCTTTCTTT. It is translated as CASSLLAETEAFF.

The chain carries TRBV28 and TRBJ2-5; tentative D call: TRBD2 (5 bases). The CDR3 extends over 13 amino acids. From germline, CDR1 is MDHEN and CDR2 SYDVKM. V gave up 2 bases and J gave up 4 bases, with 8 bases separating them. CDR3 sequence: CASSLRGPETQYF. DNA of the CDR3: TGTGCCAGCAGTTTAAGAGGGCCAGAGACCCAGTACTTC.

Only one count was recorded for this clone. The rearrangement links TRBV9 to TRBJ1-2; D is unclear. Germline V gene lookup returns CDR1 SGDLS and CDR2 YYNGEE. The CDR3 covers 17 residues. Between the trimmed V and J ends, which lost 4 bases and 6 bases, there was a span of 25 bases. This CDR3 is CASSLTDLPPGGNGYTF. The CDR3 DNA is TGTGCCAGCAGCCTAACCGACCTACCACCGGGAGGGAATGGCTACACCTTC. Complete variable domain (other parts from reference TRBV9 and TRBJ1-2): DSGVTQTPKHLITATGQRVTLRCSPRSGDLSVYWYQQSLDQGLQFLIQYYNGEERAKGNILERFSAQQFPDLHSELNLSSLELGDSALYFCASSLTDLPPGGNGYTFGSGTRLTVV.

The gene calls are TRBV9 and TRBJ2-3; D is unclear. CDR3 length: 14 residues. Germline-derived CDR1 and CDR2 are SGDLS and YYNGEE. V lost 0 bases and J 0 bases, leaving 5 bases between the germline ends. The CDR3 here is CASSVETSTDTQYF. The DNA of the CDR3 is TGTGCCAGCAGCGTAGAGACTAGCACAGATACGCAGTATTTT.

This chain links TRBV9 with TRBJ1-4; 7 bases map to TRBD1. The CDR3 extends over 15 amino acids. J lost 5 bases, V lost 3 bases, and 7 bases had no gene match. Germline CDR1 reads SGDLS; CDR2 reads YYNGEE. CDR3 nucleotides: TGTGCCAGCAGCGCTGTTCAGGGGGAGAATGAAAAACTGTTTTTT. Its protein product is CASSAVQGENEKLFF.